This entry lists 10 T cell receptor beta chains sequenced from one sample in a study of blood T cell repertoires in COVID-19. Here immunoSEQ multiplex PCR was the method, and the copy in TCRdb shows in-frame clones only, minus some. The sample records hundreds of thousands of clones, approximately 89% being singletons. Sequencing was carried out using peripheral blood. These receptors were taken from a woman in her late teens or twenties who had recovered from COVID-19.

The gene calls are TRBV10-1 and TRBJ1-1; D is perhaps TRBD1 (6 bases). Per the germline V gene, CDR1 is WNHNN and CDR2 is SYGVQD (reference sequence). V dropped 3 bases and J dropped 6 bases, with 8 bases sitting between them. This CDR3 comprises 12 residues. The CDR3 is CASSDRGSEAFF. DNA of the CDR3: TGCGCCAGCAGTGACAGGGGCTCTGAAGCTTTCTTT.

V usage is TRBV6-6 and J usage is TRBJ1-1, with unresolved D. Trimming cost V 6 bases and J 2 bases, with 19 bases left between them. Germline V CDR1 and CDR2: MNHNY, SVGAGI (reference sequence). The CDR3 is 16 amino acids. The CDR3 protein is CASSPSGGGRNTEAFF. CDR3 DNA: TGTGCCAGCAGCCCTTCGGGTGGAGGGAGAAACACTGAAGCTTTCTTT.

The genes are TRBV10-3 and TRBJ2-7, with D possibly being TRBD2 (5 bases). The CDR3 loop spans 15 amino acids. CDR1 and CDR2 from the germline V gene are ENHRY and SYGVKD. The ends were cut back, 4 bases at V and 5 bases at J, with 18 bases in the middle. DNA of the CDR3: TGTGCCATCAGTGGGTTCCGTACGGGGAACCACGAGCAGTACGTC. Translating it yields CAISGFRTGNHEQYV.

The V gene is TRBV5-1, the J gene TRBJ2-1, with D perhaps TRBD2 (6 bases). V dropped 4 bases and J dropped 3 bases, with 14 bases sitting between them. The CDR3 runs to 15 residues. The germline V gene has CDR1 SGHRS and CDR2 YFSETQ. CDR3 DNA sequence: TGCGCCAGCAGCCAATCCGGGAGCTACTACAATGAGCAGTTCTTC. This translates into CASSQSGSYYNEQFF.

The CDR3 spells CASSEDERVNTEAFF. CDR3 DNA: TGCGCCAGCAGTGAAGATGAGCGGGTGAACACTGAAGCTTTCTTT. The V gene is TRBV10-2, the J gene TRBJ1-1, with D uncertain. Deletions cut 3 bases from V and 0 bases from J, with 11 bases between. This CDR3 comprises 15 residues. Germline CDR1 reads WSHSY; CDR2 reads SAAADI.

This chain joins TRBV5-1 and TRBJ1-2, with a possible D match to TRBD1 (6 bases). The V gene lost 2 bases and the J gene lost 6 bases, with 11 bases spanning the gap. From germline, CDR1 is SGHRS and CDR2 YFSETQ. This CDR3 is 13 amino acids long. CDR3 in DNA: TGCGCCAGCAGCTTTTTACAGGGAAATGGCTACACCTTC. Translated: CASSFLQGNGYTF.

The DNA for the CDR3 is TGTGCCAGCAGCGCCAATCCTTGGAGCTCCTACAATGAGCAGTTCTTC. It encodes CASSANPWSSYNEQFF. The rearrangement uses TRBV7-6 and TRBJ2-1; D is undetermined. The CDR3 runs to 16 residues. V shed 5 bases and J shed 0 bases, with 14 bases lying between them. Per the germline V gene, CDR1 is SGHVS and CDR2 is FNYEAQ.

Written as DNA, the CDR3 is TGTGCCAGCTCACCGGGAGGGTCTGCTTATAGCAATCAGCCCCAGCATTTT. Its protein is CASSPGGSAYSNQPQHF. This chain links TRBV18 with TRBJ1-5; D uncertain. Germline-derived CDR1 and CDR2 are KGHSH and LQKENI. The V gene lost 3 bases and the J gene lost 0 bases, with 15 bases spanning the gap. The CDR3 runs to 17 residues.

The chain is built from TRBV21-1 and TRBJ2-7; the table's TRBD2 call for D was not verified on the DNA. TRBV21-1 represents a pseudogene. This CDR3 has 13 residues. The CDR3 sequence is CASSQTSGRKQYV. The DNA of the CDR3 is TGTGCCAGCAGCCAAACTAGCGGGAGAAAGCAGTACGTC.

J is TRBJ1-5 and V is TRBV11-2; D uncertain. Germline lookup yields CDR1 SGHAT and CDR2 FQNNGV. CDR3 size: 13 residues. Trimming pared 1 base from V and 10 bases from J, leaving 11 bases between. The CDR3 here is CASSLGPINPQHF. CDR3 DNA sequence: TGTGCCAGCAGCTTAGGGCCGATCAATCCCCAGCATTTT. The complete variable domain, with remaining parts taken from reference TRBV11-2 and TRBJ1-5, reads EAGVAQSPRYKIIEKRQSVAFWCNPISGHATLYWYQQILGQGPKLLIQFQNNGVVDDSQLPKDRFSAERLKGVDSTLKIQPAKLEDSAVYLCASSLGPINPQHFGDGTRLSIL.